A selection of T cell receptor beta chains follows, all from one sample in a study of immune heterogeneity within non-small cell lung tumors. A single record per CDR3 protein comes from TCRdb applying MiXCR to the multiplex PCR reads. The sample consists of 10,000 or so distinct CDR3 sequences, about 30% of them appearing once. Sequencing was done on a sample of lung tumor tissue. These receptors were obtained from a woman between 50 and 59 years old with non-small cell lung cancer. The CDR3 runs from the conserved cysteine through the conserved F or W. A D gene is named only where the DNA matches it firmly. The size of a clone is reported for some rows only, either as once, few or many, or as a class for expanded clones.

j_gene,d_gene,v_gene,abundance,CDR3nt,CDR3aa
TRBJ2-5,NA,TRBV2,many,TGTGCCAGCTCCTGGGGCAGGAAAGAGACCCAGTACTTC,CASSWGRKETQYF
TRBJ1-5,NA,TRBV20-1,medium-sized,TGCAGTGCTAAAGCAGGGTATCAGCCCCAGCATTTT,CSAKAGYQPQHF
TRBJ1-4,TRBD1,TRBV20-1,many,TGCAGTGCTACGGGACAGGAGGGCGAAAAACTGTTTTTT,CSATGQEGEKLFF
TRBJ2-7,TRBD2,TRBV12-3/TRBV12-4,many,TGTGCCAGCGCGCCCCCGGGGGGAGACGAGCAGTACTTC,CASAPPGGDEQYF
TRBJ1-3,NA,TRBV9,many,TGTGCCAGCAGCCCCCCGGGGGCGGTTGGAAACACCATATATTTT,CASSPPGAVGNTIYF
TRBJ2-2,TRBD1,TRBV2,medium-sized,TGTGCCAGCAGACGGACAGGGGGCACCGGGGAGCTGTTTTTT,CASRRTGGTGELFF
TRBJ1-1,NA,TRBV3-1,few,TGTGCCAGCATCCACACAGACAAGAACACTGAAGCTTTCTTT,CASIHTDKNTEAFF
TRBJ1-1,TRBD1,TRBV6-1,few,TGTGCCAGCAAGACAGGGGTGAACACTGAAGCTTTCTTT,CASKTGVNTEAFF
TRBJ2-3,TRBD2,TRBV11-1,many,TGTGCCAGCAGCAGACTGACTAGCGGGAGCACAGATACGCAGTATTTT,CASSRLTSGSTDTQYF
TRBJ1-1,NA,TRBV28,many,TGTGCCACCCGAGACAGGAACACTGAAGCTTTCTTT,CATRDRNTEAFF
TRBJ2-5,NA,TRBV5-5,NA,TGTGCCAGCAGCCTAAGGACAGCCCAAGAGACCCAGTACTTC,CASSLRTAQETQYF
TRBJ2-1,NA,TRBV5-1,many,TGCGCCAGCAGCTGGCCTAGCAGCTCCTACAATGAGCAGTTCTTC,CASSWPSSSYNEQFF
TRBJ2-5,TRBD1,TRBV9,NA,TGTGCCAGCAGCGGTTCCGGGACAGGGCTTGAGACCCAGTACTTC,CASSGSGTGLETQYF
TRBJ2-5,TRBD2,TRBV11-3,NA,TGTGCCAGCAGCTGGACTAGCGGGCAAGAGACCCAGTACTTC,CASSWTSGQETQYF
TRBJ1-6,NA,TRBV11-2,many,TGTGCCAGCAGCTTAGAAGGGGAGCGAGGTTCACCCCTCCACTTT,CASSLEGERGSPLHF
TRBJ2-7,TRBD1,TRBV20-1,many,TGCAGTGCTCGGACAGGGGGCACCTACGAGCAGTACTTC,CSARTGGTYEQYF
TRBJ2-1,TRBD2,TRBV15,many,TGTGCCACCAGCAGAGGTGGTAGAGGCCAGCGGGGAGGTCCGTACAATGAGCAGTTCTTC,CATSRGGRGQRGGPYNEQFF
TRBJ1-5,NA,TRBV5-6,many,TGTGCCAGCAGCCGCCGGTTTGGACAGCACTCCAATCAGCCCCAGCATTTT,CASSRRFGQHSNQPQHF
TRBJ1-2,NA,TRBV6-1,many,TGTGCCAGCAGTCAGGGGCCCTTGTGGGCGAGCGGCCCGAGCCGGGGAGACGGCTACACCTTC,CASSQGPLWASGPSRGDGYTF
TRBJ2-7,NA,TRBV30,many,TGTGCCTGGGCCCGCTCCGCAGGATACGAGCAGTACTTC,CAWARSAGYEQYF
TRBJ1-2,NA,TRBV10-1,many,TGCGCCAGCAGTCCCACGACCAGGGGAAACTATGGCTACACCTTC,CASSPTTRGNYGYTF
TRBJ2-7,NA,TRBV6-1,medium-sized,TGTGCCAGCAGTTACCGGGCGGACTACGAGCAGTACTTC,CASSYRADYEQYF
TRBJ1-5,TRBD1,TRBV10-3,medium-sized,TGTGCCATCAGTTCGGGACAGGGGGATCAGCCCCAGCATTTT,CAISSGQGDQPQHF
TRBJ2-1,NA,TRBV5-5,few,TGTGCCAGCAGCTTGACGGTTGAGGGGCAGTTCTTC,CASSLTVEGQFF
TRBJ2-7,NA,TRBV20-1,medium-sized,TGCAGTGCCTTCACCGGGACTTCAGAGCAGTACTTC,CSAFTGTSEQYF
TRBJ2-2,NA,TRBV6-1,many,TGTGCCAGCAGGGGGGGATATCGCTCGGCTAACACCGGGGAGCTGTTTTTT,CASRGGYRSANTGELFF